The subject of this entry is one TCR beta chain. As yet, its antigen is unknown. Sample-barcoded 5' priming and a J-beta primer mix drove a second PCR of roughly 6 to 12 cycles. TCRdb re-called the 5' RACE reads with MiXCR, one entry per CDR3 protein. The data contain about a million distinct CDR3 sequences, more than 30% of them singletons. This CDR3 region has 15 residues. Looked up from germline, CDR1 is SNHLY and CDR2 is FYNNEI. This specimen comes from a study of blood T cells in healthy people across ages. Study-wide results and caveats: TCR beta diversity tracked closely with naive T cell percentage. Age advanced and TCR beta diversity per million T cells fell, roughly linearly.

The chain recombines TRBV2 with TRBJ2-7; tentative D call: TRBD1 (6 bases). The end of the DNA is better explained by TRBJ2-5, so the J call may be wrong. Sequenced input: blood. The TCR originated in a man aged 18 to 30 in good health. The CDR3 nucleotides are TGTGCCAGCACTTTACAGGGTAGGGGACAAGAGACCCAGTACTTC. It yields the protein CASTLQGRGQETQYF.